A single T cell receptor (beta chain) is shown here with its context. In the original workflow: Reference gene primer amplification in the assay estimated nucleated cell counts. Generated by immunoSEQ multiplex PCR, the TCRdb table keeps only in-frame clones and is missing some. D and trimming were read from the DNA, whereas the V and J calls and clone size are those reported in that table. The top ten hold around 12% of the sample, which has 240,000 or so clones, around 86% seen once. This CDR3 comprises 15 residues. CDR1 is MNHEY and CDR2 is SMNVEV in the germline V gene (reference sequence). V lost 6 bases and J lost 1, with 12 bases in between. This record belongs to a study of blood T cell repertoires in COVID-19. Study overall: There were acute and convalescent COVID-19 samples, and they came from the United States, Italy and Spain. Sources were T cells, B-cell-depleted T cells, or PBMCs; the material itself was cDNA or gDNA.

The material sequenced was peripheral blood. The chain uses TRBV27 and TRBJ2-2, with D perhaps matching TRBD2 (5 bases). The TCR comes from a woman aged 55-70 years with active or convalescent COVID-19. The CDR3 bases are TGTGCCAGCAGCCCCTCGCGGGTGAACACCGGGGAGCTGTTTTTT. Amino acid sequence: CASSPSRVNTGELFF.